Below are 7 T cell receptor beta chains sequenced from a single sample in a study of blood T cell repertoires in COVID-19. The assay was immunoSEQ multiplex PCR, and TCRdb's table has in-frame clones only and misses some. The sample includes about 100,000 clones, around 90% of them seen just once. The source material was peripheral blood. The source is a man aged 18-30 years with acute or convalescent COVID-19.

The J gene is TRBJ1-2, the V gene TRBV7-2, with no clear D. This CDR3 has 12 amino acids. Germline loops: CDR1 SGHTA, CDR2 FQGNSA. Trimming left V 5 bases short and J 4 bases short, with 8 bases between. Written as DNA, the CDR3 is TGTGCCAGCAGCCTTTCCTCCTATGGCTACACCTTC. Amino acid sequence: CASSLSSYGYTF.

Written as DNA, the CDR3 is TGCGCCAGCAGGGGCGGGGGGACTAACAATGAGCAGTTCTTC. Encoded protein: CASRGGGTNNEQFF. The chain combines TRBV4-1 with TRBJ2-1, with 8 nucleotides matching TRBD2. The germline gives CDR1 MGHRA, CDR2 YSYEKL. The CDR3 is made up of 14 amino acids. J lost 5 bases, V lost 6 bases, and 6 bases had no gene match.

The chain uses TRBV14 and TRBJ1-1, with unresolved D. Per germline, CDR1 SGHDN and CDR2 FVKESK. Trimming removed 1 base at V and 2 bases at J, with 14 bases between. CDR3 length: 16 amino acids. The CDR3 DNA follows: TGTGCCAGCAGCCAAGTTACGCTGCGGGGAAACACTGAAGCTTTCTTT. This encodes CASSQVTLRGNTEAFF.

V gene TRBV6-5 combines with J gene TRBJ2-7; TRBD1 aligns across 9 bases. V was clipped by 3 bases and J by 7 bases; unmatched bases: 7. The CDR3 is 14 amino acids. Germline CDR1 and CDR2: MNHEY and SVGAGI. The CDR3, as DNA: TGTGCCAGCAGTTATAATCGACAGGGGGATGAGCAGTACTTC. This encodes CASSYNRQGDEQYF.

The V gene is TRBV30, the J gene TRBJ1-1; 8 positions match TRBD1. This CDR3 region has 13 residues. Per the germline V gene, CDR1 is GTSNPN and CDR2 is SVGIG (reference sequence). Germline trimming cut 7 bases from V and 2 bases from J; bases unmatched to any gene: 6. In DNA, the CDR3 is TGTGCCTCAGCGGGACAGGCCAACACTGAAGCTTTCTTT. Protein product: CASAGQANTEAFF.

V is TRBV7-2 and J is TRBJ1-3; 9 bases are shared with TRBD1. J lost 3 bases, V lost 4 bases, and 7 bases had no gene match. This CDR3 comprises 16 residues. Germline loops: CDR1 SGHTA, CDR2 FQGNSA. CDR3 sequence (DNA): TGTGCCAGCAGCTCCTGGACAGGGGACGGTGGAAACACCATATATTTT. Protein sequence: CASSSWTGDGGNTIYF.

This CDR3 reads CASSLRFGGYEQYF. DNA of the CDR3: TGTGCCAGCAGCTTACGTTTCGGGGGCTACGAGCAGTACTTC. V gene TRBV7-6 combines with J gene TRBJ2-7; weak D call: TRBD2 (6 bases). V was clipped by 2 bases and J by 3 bases, with 11 bases between them. This CDR3 has 14 amino acids. Per germline, CDR1 SGHVS and CDR2 FNYEAQ.